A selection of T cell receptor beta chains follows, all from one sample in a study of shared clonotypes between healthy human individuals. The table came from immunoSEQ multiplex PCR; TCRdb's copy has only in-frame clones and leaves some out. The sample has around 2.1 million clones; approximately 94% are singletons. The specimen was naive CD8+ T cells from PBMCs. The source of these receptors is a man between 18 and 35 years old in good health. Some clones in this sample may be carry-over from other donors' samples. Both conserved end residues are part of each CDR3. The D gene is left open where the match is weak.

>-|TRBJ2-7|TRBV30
CAWSVPSGAFWEQYF
TGTGCCTGGAGTGTACCTTCAGGGGCCTTCTGGGAGCAGTACTTC
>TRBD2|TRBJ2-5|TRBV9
CASSPYSGKETQYF
TGTGCCAGCAGCCCTTATAGCGGGAAAGAGACCCAGTACTTC
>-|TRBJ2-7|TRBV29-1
CSDSSTGLQLEQYF
TGCAGCGATAGCTCGACCGGGCTCCAACTCGAGCAGTACTTC
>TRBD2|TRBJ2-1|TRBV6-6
CASSWTSGERGEQFF
TGTGCCAGCAGTTGGACTAGCGGGGAGCGAGGTGAGCAGTTCTTC
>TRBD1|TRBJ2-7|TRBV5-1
CASSPGTGGRYEQYF
TGCGCCAGCAGTCCTGGTACAGGGGGCCGGTACGAGCAGTACTTC
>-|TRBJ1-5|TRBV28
CASKNPLDSDQPQHF
TGTGCCAGCAAAAACCCCTTGGACTCTGATCAGCCCCAGCATTTT
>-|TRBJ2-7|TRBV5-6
CASSFIGFGGREYEQYF
TGTGCCAGCAGCTTTATCGGATTTGGGGGGCGGGAATACGAGCAGTACTTC
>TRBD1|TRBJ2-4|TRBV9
CASSVGDRDIQYF
TGTGCCAGCAGCGTAGGGGACAGGGACATTCAGTACTTC
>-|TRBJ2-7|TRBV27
CASRRGQYEQYF
TGTGCCAGCAGGAGAGGCCAATACGAGCAGTACTTC
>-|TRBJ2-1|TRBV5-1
CASRQGGQSSYNEQFF
TGCGCCAGCAGGCAAGGGGGGCAGAGCTCCTACAATGAGCAGTTCTTC
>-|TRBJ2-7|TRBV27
CASSWGSSYEQYF
TGTGCCAGCAGTTGGGGCAGTTCCTACGAGCAGTACTTC
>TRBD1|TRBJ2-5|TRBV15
CATTFGGTGGFGETQYF
TGTGCCACCACCTTCGGGGGGACAGGGGGCTTCGGAGAGACCCAGTACTTC
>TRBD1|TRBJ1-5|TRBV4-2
CASSQDWGDRGWNQPQHF
TGTGCCAGCAGCCAAGATTGGGGGGACAGGGGTTGGAATCAGCCCCAGCATTTT